What follows are 22 T cell receptor beta chains derived from one specimen sequenced in a study of blood T cell repertoires in COVID-19. The table came from immunoSEQ multiplex PCR; TCRdb's copy has only in-frame clones and leaves some out. The sample has under 15,000 clones; 60% to 85% are singletons. The sequenced material came from peripheral blood. The receptors derive from a man in his sixties with COVID-19, enrolled during active disease.

The V gene is TRBV5-1, the J gene TRBJ2-1; TRBD1 matches 7 bases. The V and J ends lost 4 bases and 6 bases, in that order; junction bases with no gene match: 10. This CDR3 contains 15 residues. Per the germline V gene, CDR1 is SGHRS and CDR2 is YFSETQ. The CDR3 loop reads CASSPQGVEGNEQFF. The CDR3 coding sequence is TGCGCCAGCAGCCCGCAGGGGGTAGAGGGCAATGAGCAGTTCTTC. The full variable domain, rest sourced from reference TRBV5-1 and TRBJ2-1, is KAGVTQTPRYLIKTRGQQVTLSCSPISGHRSVSWYQQTPGQGLQFLFEYFSETQRNKGNFPGRFSGRQFSNSRSEMNVSTLELGDSALYLCASSPQGVEGNEQFFGPGTRLTVL.

The CDR3 sequence is CASSLAGGGTDTQYF. CDR3 DNA: TGTGCCAGCAGCTTGGCCGGGGGAGGCACAGATACGCAGTATTTT. The chain has TRBV5-6 and TRBJ2-3, with D perhaps matching TRBD2 (6 bases). From germline, CDR1 is SGHDT and CDR2 YYEEEE. The CDR3 runs 15 residues. Between the trimmed V and J ends, which lost 0 bases and 1 base, there was a span of 9 bases.

This chain links TRBV5-1 with TRBJ1-1; tentatively, D is TRBD1 (5 bases). The CDR3 sequence is 14 residues long. Germline assignment: CDR1 SGHRS and CDR2 YFSETQ. V lost 4 bases and J 4 bases, leaving 14 bases between the germline ends. This CDR3 reads CASSDRTGGTEAFF. In DNA form, the CDR3 reads TGCGCCAGCAGCGACCGGACGGGGGGCACTGAAGCTTTCTTT. The whole variable domain, filled in from reference TRBV5-1 and TRBJ1-1, reads KAGVTQTPRYLIKTRGQQVTLSCSPISGHRSVSWYQQTPGQGLQFLFEYFSETQRNKGNFPGRFSGRQFSNSRSEMNVSTLELGDSALYLCASSDRTGGTEAFFGQGTRLTVV.

This chain links TRBV7-9 with TRBJ2-7, with D uncertain. This CDR3 region has 12 residues. V was shortened by 4 bases and J by 2 bases, with 6 bases between the two germline ends. Germline CDR1 and CDR2: SEHNR and FQNEAQ (reference sequence). The CDR3 coding sequence is TGTGCCAGCAGCTCCTCGGCCTACGAGCAGTACTTC. It codes for CASSSSAYEQYF.

This clone was seen more than once but under ten times. The V and J genes are TRBV18 and TRBJ2-7; D might be TRBD2 (7 bases). In germline, CDR1 is KGHSH, CDR2 LQKENI. V gave up 6 bases and J gave up 3 bases, with 21 bases separating them. The CDR3 runs 16 residues. The CDR3 protein is CASSQVGGAGGYEQYF. DNA for the CDR3: TGTGCCAGCTCGCAGGTGGGGGGGGCTGGAGGCTACGAGCAGTACTTC.

The chain joins TRBV4-3 to TRBJ1-5; 8 bases are shared with TRBD1. CDR3 size: 15 residues. Germline V lookup: CDR1 LGHNA, CDR2 YSLEER. J was trimmed by 2 bases and V by 4 bases; bases with no gene match: 4. The CDR3 is CASSPGQGGNQPQHF. CDR3 DNA: TGCGCCAGCAGCCCAGGACAGGGCGGCAATCAGCCCCAGCATTTT.

In its sample, this clone was seen a few times. This chain uses TRBV30 with TRBJ1-5, with D unclear. The CDR3 consists of 14 residues. Germline CDR1 GTSNPN, CDR2 SVGIG (reference sequence). Trimming pared 2 bases from V and 7 bases from J, leaving 15 bases between. The CDR3 nucleotides read TGTGCCTGGAGTCTTTCAGTGACGGGGCAGCCCCAGCATTTT. Protein: CAWSLSVTGQPQHF.

The chain couples TRBV28 to TRBJ1-2; 8 nucleotides align to TRBD1. Germline assignment: CDR1 MDHEN and CDR2 SYDVKM. Germline trimming cut 3 bases from V and 8 bases from J; bases unmatched to any gene: 8. The CDR3 contains 14 residues. DNA of the CDR3: TGTGCCAGCAGTTTCTCGGACAGGGTCGACGGCTACACCTTC. This sequence encodes CASSFSDRVDGYTF.

The chain links TRBV5-6 to TRBJ2-2; maybe TRBD2 (7 bases). The germline gives CDR1 SGHDT, CDR2 YYEEEE. This CDR3 contains 16 residues. Trimming took 4 bases from V and 4 from J, leaving 17 bases between them. The DNA for the CDR3 is TGTGCCAGCAGCCCGAGGGGGGGGCCGGGCACCGGGGAGCTGTTTTTT. Translation: CASSPRGGPGTGELFF.

J is TRBJ1-3 and V is TRBV6-6; weak D call: TRBD1 (5 bases). This CDR3 spans 11 amino acids. Trimming removed 8 bases at V and 8 bases at J, with 10 bases between. CDR1 MNHNY and CDR2 SVGAGI come from the germline V gene (reference sequence). The CDR3: CASGRVDTIYF. CDR3 in DNA: TGTGCCAGCGGCAGGGTAGACACCATATATTTT.

V and J are TRBV19 and TRBJ1-1, with D possibly being TRBD1 (6 bases). This CDR3 region has 14 residues. CDR1 is LNHDA, CDR2 SQIVND, per germline (reference sequence). V lost 9 bases and J 0 bases, leaving 14 bases between the germline ends. The CDR3 DNA reads TGTGCCAGCGGGGTCCGACAGGTGAACACTGAAGCTTTCTTT. Translated: CASGVRQVNTEAFF.

This chain joins TRBV27 and TRBJ1-2; TRBD1 matches at 8 bases. The CDR3 spans 15 residues. The V gene's germline CDR1 is MNHEY and CDR2 SMNVEV (reference sequence). V dropped 4 bases and J dropped 4; count of bases not matched to a gene: 8. CDR3 amino acids: CASSSSTGESYGYTF. The CDR3 DNA follows: TGTGCCAGCAGTTCCTCGACAGGGGAAAGCTATGGCTACACCTTC.

This clone was observed once. J is TRBJ1-3 and V is TRBV6-4, with 8 bases that match TRBD1. Germline V lookup: CDR1 MRHNA, CDR2 SNTAGT. The CDR3 totals 11 residues. The V segment lost 8 bases and the J segment 16 bases; nucleotides outside the gene matches: 10. Written as DNA, the CDR3 is TGTGCCAGCGTAGGGCCCAGGACAGGGTATTTT. This translates into CASVGPRTGYF.

In this sample, this clone turned up a few times. The gene calls are TRBV7-8 and TRBJ2-7, with TRBD2 as a possible D gene (5 bases). Germline-derived CDR1 and CDR2 are SGHVS and FQNEAQ. Trimming pared 2 bases from V and 5 bases from J, leaving 10 bases between. The CDR3 length is 13 residues. The DNA of the CDR3 is TGTGCCAGCAGCTTACCGGGGAACCACGAGCAGTACTTC. Translated, it gives CASSLPGNHEQYF.

J is TRBJ2-2 and V is TRBV6-6; 14 positions match TRBD2. V lost 5 bases to trimming and J lost 8 bases; unmatched junction nucleotides: 10. Germline CDR1 and CDR2: MNHNY and SVGAGI (reference sequence). The CDR3 has 17 residues. The CDR3 is CASSQPGLAGVRGELFF. The DNA for the CDR3 is TGTGCCAGCAGTCAGCCGGGACTAGCGGGAGTTAGAGGGGAGCTGTTTTTT.

The chain uses TRBV30 and TRBJ2-1; maybe TRBD2 (6 bases). The CDR3 has 14 amino acids. Looked up from germline, CDR1 is GTSNPN and CDR2 is SVGIG (reference sequence). Trimming shortened V by 4 bases and J by 7 bases, and 17 bases separated the two germline ends. The CDR3 DNA reads as TGTGCCTGGAACAGCGGGCCTTTTATGAATGAGCAGTTCTTC. Amino acids: CAWNSGPFMNEQFF.

The chain combines TRBV11-2 with TRBJ2-5; TRBD2 matches at 13 bases. CDR1 SGHAT and CDR2 FQNNGV come from the germline V gene. V shed 1 base, J shed 5 bases, and the junction held 1 base outside the gene matches. CDR3 size: 15 residues. CDR3 sequence reads: CASSLGTSGSETQYF. CDR3 nucleotide sequence: TGTGCCAGCAGCTTAGGGACTAGCGGGAGTGAGACCCAGTACTTC.

The chain couples TRBV9 to TRBJ2-1, with D perhaps TRBD1 (5 bases). Looked up from germline, CDR1 is SGDLS and CDR2 is YYNGEE. This CDR3 is 17 amino acids long. V lost 3 bases to trimming and J lost 5 bases, with 21 bases between them. The CDR3 reads CASSAPEQEPRDNEQFF. The CDR3 region has the DNA TGTGCCAGCAGCGCCCCAGAACAGGAGCCCCGGGACAATGAGCAGTTCTTC.

The V gene is TRBV11-2, the J gene TRBJ2-1; weak D call: TRBD1 (6 bases). The CDR3 is 18 amino acids. Germline CDR1 is SGHAT and CDR2 is FQNNGV. Trimming took 5 bases from V and 3 from J, leaving 23 bases between them. The CDR3 region has the DNA TGTGCCAGCAGCCACCGGGACAACGTATTCCTGGACTACAATGAGCAGTTCTTC. Amino acids: CASSHRDNVFLDYNEQFF.

The chain has TRBV4-1 and TRBJ1-2; TRBD1 agrees at 9 bases. J was trimmed by 8 bases and V by 1 base; bases with no gene match: 11. This CDR3 has 16 residues. The germline gives CDR1 MGHRA, CDR2 YSYEKL. The CDR3 reads CASSQGYPRTGEGYTF. DNA for the CDR3: TGCGCCAGCAGCCAAGGTTACCCTCGGACAGGGGAAGGCTACACCTTC.

In its sample, this clone was seen once. The chain uses TRBV12-5 and TRBJ2-3; 7 bases are a match to TRBD2. Germline V gene data show CDR1 as LGHNT and CDR2 as FRNRAP. Germline trimming cut 5 bases from V and 1 base from J; bases unmatched to any gene: 9. The CDR3 sequence is 16 residues long. The DNA of the CDR3 is TGTGCTAGTGGTACCGCCCCAAGCGGGGGCACAGATACGCAGTATTTT. Translated: CASGTAPSGGTDTQYF. The full variable domain, its missing parts supplied by reference TRBV12-5 and TRBJ2-3, is DARVTQTPRHKVTEMGQEVTMRCQPILGHNTVFWYRQTMMQGLELLAYFRNRAPLDDSGMPKDRFSAEMPDATLATLKIQPSEPRDSAVYFCASGTAPSGGTDTQYFGPGTRLTVL.

V gene TRBV24-1 combines with J gene TRBJ2-2; 8 bases map to TRBD1. V lost 0 bases, J lost 1 base, and 3 bases stayed unmatched. The CDR3 is 17 residues long. CDR1 and CDR2 from the germline V gene are KGHDR and SFDVKD. CDR3 coding DNA: TGTGCCACCAGTGATTTGGGGGGGACAGGGAACACCGGGGAGCTGTTTTTT. Translated, it gives CATSDLGGTGNTGELFF.